This T cell receptor beta chain comes out of a study of T-cell memory formation after mild COVID-19. On the study more broadly: Largely, TCR clusters stayed within a single donor.

Findings and caveats of the study: Shrinking CD4+ clones resided mostly in CM and EM, and CD8+ ones in EMRA.

TCRdb reprocessed the 5' RACE reads with MiXCR, giving one entry per CDR3 protein. The data show 160,000 or so distinct CDR3 sequences, 25% to 40% seen once. Worth noting for this clonotype: No antigen is known for it.

The sample comprised PBMCs or a T cell subset sorted from them (not recorded which). The TCR sequence derives from an adult woman who had mild COVID-19 (a few samples of this study predate the infection). Cell type and time point are not known.

The CDR3 nucleotides are TGTGCCAGCAGCCAAGAACCCTACGAGCAGTACTTC. This translates into CASSQEPYEQYF. J is TRBJ2-7 and V is TRBV3-1; D gene unclear. The CDR3 extends over 12 amino acids. Germline V gives CDR1 LGHDT, CDR2 YNNKEL (reference sequence). V dropped 0 bases and J dropped 2 bases, with 2 bases sitting between them.